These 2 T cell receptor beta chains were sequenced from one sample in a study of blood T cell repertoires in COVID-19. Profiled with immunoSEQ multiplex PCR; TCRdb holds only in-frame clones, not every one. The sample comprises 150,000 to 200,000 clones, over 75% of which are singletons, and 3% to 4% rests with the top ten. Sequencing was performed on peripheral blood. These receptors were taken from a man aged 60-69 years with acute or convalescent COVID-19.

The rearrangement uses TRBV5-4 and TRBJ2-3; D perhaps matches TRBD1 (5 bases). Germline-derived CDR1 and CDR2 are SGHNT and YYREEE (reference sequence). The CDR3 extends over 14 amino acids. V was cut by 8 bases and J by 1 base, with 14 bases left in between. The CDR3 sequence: CASVKRGGTDTQYF. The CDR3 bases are TGTGCCAGTGTTAAAAGGGGTGGCACAGATACGCAGTATTTT.

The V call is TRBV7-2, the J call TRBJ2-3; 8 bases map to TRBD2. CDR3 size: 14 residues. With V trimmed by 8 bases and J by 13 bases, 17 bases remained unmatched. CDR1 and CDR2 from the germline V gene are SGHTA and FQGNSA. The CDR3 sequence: CASSPEGGRTREYF. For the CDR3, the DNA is TGTGCCAGCTCGCCGGAGGGCGGGAGGACCCGGGAGTATTTT.